Each of the 10 T cell receptor beta chains below was sequenced from the same sample in a study of regulatory T cells in long-lasting Graves disease. Building of the TCR beta libraries involved iRepertoire HTBI primers and Arm-PCR of CDR3 regions. TCRdb re-called the multiplex PCR reads with MiXCR, one entry per CDR3 protein. Counted here are about 620,000 distinct CDR3 sequences, 15% to 20% occurring once; the ten biggest clones make up 18%. Time point noted: newly diagnosed GD, antithyroid drugs for less than 3 months. Preparation of the TCR library used RNA extracted from PBMCs. These same records also appear under a second study, on T cells in Graves' hyperthyroidism and ophthalmopathy.

The specimen was peripheral blood mononuclear cells (PBMCs), collected at new diagnosis, from a patient treated with antithyroid drugs. These receptor sequences come from a woman under 40 with Graves disease.

This clonotype was detected a few times. The V gene is TRBV18, the J gene TRBJ1-1, with D possibly being TRBD1 (6 bases). Germline lookup yields CDR1 KGHSH and CDR2 LQKENI. The CDR3 is 14 residues long. V was clipped by 3 bases and J by 9 bases, with 17 bases between them. The CDR3 loop reads CASSPAGGRLQAFF. CDR3 nucleotide sequence: TGTGCCAGCTCACCGGCCGGGGGGCGCCTCCAAGCTTTCTTT.

In this sample, this clonotype turned up many times. The chain couples TRBV10-3 to TRBJ1-6; no clear D. This CDR3 comprises 17 residues. CDR1 and CDR2 (germline): ENHRY, SYGVKD. V dropped 0 bases and J dropped 0 bases, with 9 bases sitting between them. The CDR3 coding sequence is TGTGCCATCAGTGAGTCGAGTGCAGCCTCCTATAATTCACCCCTCCACTTT. Translation gives CAISESSAASYNSPLHF.

There are a few counts of this clonotype. The chain carries TRBV20-1 and TRBJ2-1; 9 bases are a match to TRBD2. The CDR3 extends over 17 amino acids. The V gene's germline CDR1 is DFQATT and CDR2 SNEGSKA (reference sequence). V lost 0 bases, J lost 0 bases, and 6 bases stayed unmatched. CDR3 region: CSARDRTSGRSYNEQFF. The CDR3 region has the DNA TGCAGTGCTAGAGATCGTACTAGCGGGCGCTCCTACAATGAGCAGTTCTTC.

The chain employs TRBV6-2 or TRBV6-3 and TRBJ1-2; 7 nucleotides match TRBD1. CDR3 length equals 21 residues. V shed 5 bases, J shed 5 bases, and the junction held 29 bases outside the gene matches. CDR1 MNHEY and CDR2 SVGEGT come from the germline V gene. This CDR3 is CASSEPATVAGAGGGVYGYTF. The DNA for the CDR3 is TGTGCCAGCAGTGAACCGGCGACGGTGGCCGGGGCAGGGGGTGGCGTATATGGCTACACCTTC.

This clonotype was observed many times. The V and J genes are TRBV27 and TRBJ1-5, with D perhaps matching TRBD1 (6 bases). The CDR3 has 17 residues. Trimming pared 0 bases from V and 0 bases from J, leaving 12 bases between. Germline lookup yields CDR1 MNHEY and CDR2 SMNVEV (reference sequence). The CDR3 loop is CASSLSGTYYSNQPQHF. The CDR3 nucleotides read TGTGCCAGCAGTTTATCCGGGACATACTATAGCAATCAGCCCCAGCATTTT.

This clonotype was counted ten times or more. The chain carries TRBV20-1 and TRBJ1-4, with a tentative D call TRBD1 (5 bases). The CDR3 is made up of 11 amino acids. CDR1 and CDR2 from the germline V gene are DFQATT and SNEGSKA (reference sequence). DNA of the CDR3: TGCATGGGAGGGGAACATGAAAAACTGTTTTTT. This codes for CMGGEHEKLFF.

This clonotype was observed a few times. The rearrangement links TRBV7-2 to TRBJ1-5; TRBD1 is a possible D gene (5 bases). In germline, CDR1 is SGHTA, CDR2 FQGNSA. The CDR3 runs to 16 residues. V was shortened by 5 bases and J by 4 bases, with 18 bases between the two germline ends. The CDR3 loop reads CASSTEPGRWNQPQHF. In DNA form, the CDR3 reads TGTGCCAGCAGCACCGAACCGGGACGTTGGAATCAGCCCCAGCATTTT.

V and J are TRBV6-5 and TRBJ2-6; weak D call: TRBD2 (5 bases). Trimming took 0 bases from V and 3 from J, leaving 9 bases between them. From germline, CDR1 is MNHEY and CDR2 SVGAGI. This CDR3 region has 16 residues. CDR3 region: CASSYSGLNGANVLTF. In DNA, the CDR3 is TGTGCCAGCAGTTACTCTGGACTGAATGGGGCCAACGTCCTGACTTTC.

The chain uses TRBV14 and TRBJ2-2; 12 bases align to TRBD2. CDR1 and CDR2 from the germline V gene are SGHDN and FVKESK. The CDR3 extends over 20 amino acids. V gave up 3 bases and J gave up 7 bases; unmatched junction bases: 18. The CDR3 region is CASSHAGLAGNRMYFGELFF. The DNA of the CDR3 is TGTGCCAGCAGCCATGCAGGACTAGCGGGAAATCGAATGTACTTCGGGGAGCTGTTTTTT.

The sample holds many counts of this clonotype. The chain has TRBV6-5 and TRBJ2-7; TRBD1 is a possible D gene (6 bases). This CDR3 is built from 15 residues. The germline V gene has CDR1 MNHEY and CDR2 SVGAGI. V gave up 0 bases and J gave up 2 bases, with 11 bases separating them. DNA of the CDR3: TGTGCCAGCAGTTACTCCCCCGGGACAACCTACGAGCAGTACTTC. Protein product: CASSYSPGTTYEQYF.